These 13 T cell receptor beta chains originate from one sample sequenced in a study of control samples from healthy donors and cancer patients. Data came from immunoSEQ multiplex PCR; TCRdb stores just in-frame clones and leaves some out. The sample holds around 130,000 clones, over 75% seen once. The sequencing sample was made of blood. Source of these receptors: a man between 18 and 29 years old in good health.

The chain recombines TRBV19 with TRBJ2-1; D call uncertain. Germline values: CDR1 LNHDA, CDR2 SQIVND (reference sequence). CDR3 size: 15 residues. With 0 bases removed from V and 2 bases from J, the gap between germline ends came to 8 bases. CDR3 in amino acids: CASSIDQTTYNEQFF. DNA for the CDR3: TGTGCCAGTAGTATAGATCAGACAACCTACAATGAGCAGTTCTTC.

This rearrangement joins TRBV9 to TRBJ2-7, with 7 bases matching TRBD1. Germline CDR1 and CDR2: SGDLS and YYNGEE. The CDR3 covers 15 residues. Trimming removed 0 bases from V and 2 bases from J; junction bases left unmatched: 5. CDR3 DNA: TGTGCCAGCAGCGTAGATACAGGGGCCACCTACGAGCAGTACTTC. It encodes CASSVDTGATYEQYF.

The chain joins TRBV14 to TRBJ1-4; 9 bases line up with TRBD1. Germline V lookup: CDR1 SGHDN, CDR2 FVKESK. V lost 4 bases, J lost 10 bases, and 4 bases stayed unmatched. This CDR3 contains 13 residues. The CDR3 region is CASSRDRAGKLFF. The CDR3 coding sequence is TGTGCCAGCAGCCGGGACAGGGCTGGAAAACTGTTTTTT.

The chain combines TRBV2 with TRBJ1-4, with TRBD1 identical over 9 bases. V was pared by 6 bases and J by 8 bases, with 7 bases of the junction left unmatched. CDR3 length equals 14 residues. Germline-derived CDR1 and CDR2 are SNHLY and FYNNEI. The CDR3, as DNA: TGTGCCAGCAGCGAACAGGGGGCGAGAGAAAAACTGTTTTTT. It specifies CASSEQGAREKLFF.

DNA for the CDR3: TGTGCCAGCTCACCGGTAATGGGTATTGATCAAGGCACTGAAGCTTTCTTT. This codes for CASSPVMGIDQGTEAFF. The V and J genes are TRBV18 and TRBJ1-1, with no clear D. The CDR3 runs 17 residues. Between the trimmed V and J ends, which lost 3 bases and 4 bases, there was a span of 21 bases. Looked up from germline, CDR1 is KGHSH and CDR2 is LQKENI.

The CDR3 spells CASSEVVPGNTGELFF. The CDR3 region has the DNA TGCGCCAGCAGTGAGGTGGTCCCTGGAAACACCGGGGAGCTGTTTTTT. V usage is TRBV10-1 and J usage is TRBJ2-2; D not resolved. The CDR3 covers 16 residues. Germline assignment: CDR1 WNHNN and CDR2 SYGVQD (reference sequence). V was pared by 2 bases and J by 2 bases, with 12 bases between.

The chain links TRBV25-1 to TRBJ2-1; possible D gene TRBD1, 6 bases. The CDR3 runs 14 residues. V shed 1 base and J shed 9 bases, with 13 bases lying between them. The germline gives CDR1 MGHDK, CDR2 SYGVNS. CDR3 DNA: TGTGCCAGCAGTGAATTCCAGGGGTTGGGTGAGCAGTTCTTC. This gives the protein CASSEFQGLGEQFF. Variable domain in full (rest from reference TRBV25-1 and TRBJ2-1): EADIYQTPRYLVIGTGKKITLECSQTMGHDKMYWYQQDPGMELHLIHYSYGVNSTEKGDLSSESTVSRIRTEHFPLTLESARPSHTSQYLCASSEFQGLGEQFFGPGTRLTVL.

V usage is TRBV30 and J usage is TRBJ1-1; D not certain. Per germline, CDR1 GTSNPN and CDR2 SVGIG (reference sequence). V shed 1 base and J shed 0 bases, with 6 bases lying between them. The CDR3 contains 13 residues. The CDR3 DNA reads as TGTGCCTGGAGTGGGACTTTGAACACTGAAGCTTTCTTT. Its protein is CAWSGTLNTEAFF.

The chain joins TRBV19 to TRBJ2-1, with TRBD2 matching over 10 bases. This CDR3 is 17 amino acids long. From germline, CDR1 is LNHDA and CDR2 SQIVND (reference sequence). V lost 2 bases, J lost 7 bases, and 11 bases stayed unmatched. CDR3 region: CASSIHQGAGGLNEQFF. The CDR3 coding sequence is TGTGCCAGTAGTATACACCAGGGAGCGGGGGGGTTAAATGAGCAGTTCTTC.

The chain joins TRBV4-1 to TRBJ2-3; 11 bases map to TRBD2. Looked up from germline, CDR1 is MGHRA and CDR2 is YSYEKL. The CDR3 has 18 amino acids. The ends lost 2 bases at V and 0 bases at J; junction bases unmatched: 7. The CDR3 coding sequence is TGCGCCAGCAGCCAACAAGGACCTAGCGGGAGGAGCACAGATACGCAGTATTTT. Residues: CASSQQGPSGRSTDTQYF.

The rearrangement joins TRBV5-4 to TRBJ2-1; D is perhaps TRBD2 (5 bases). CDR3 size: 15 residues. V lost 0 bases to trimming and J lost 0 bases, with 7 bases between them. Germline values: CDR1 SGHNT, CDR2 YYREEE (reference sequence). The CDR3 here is CASSLETSSYNEQFF. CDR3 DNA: TGTGCCAGCAGCTTGGAAACTAGCTCCTACAATGAGCAGTTCTTC.

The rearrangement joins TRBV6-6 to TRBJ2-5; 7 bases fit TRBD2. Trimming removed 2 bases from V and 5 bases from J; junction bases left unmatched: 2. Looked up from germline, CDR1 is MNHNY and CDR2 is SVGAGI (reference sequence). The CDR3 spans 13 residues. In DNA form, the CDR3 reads TGTGCCAGCAGTTACGGGGGGGGTGAGACCCAGTACTTC. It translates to CASSYGGGETQYF.

In DNA form, the CDR3 reads TGTGCCAGCTCACCTATGGACAGTATTCAAGATACGCAGTATTTT. Translation gives CASSPMDSIQDTQYF. The gene calls are TRBV18 and TRBJ2-3; weak D call: TRBD1 (6 bases). This CDR3 contains 15 residues. From germline, CDR1 is KGHSH and CDR2 LQKENI. Trimming removed 3 bases from V and 5 bases from J, with 15 bases in between.